This TCR beta chain was observed in a study of cytomegalovirus exposure and HLA in healthy donors. The CDR3 has 14 amino acids. Germline values: CDR1 SGHAT, CDR2 FQDESV (reference sequence). V was cut by 1 base and J by 6 bases, with 12 bases left in between. This clone was observed a handful of times. This PCR relied on a set of 60 Vbeta primers and 13 Jbeta primers. Clones were read by immunoSEQ multiplex PCR, and TCRdb kept only the in-frame ones, dropping some. The sample consists of about 130,000 clones, 60% to 80% of them appearing once. This rearrangement joins TRBV11-1 to TRBJ1-2; D is ambiguous. The specimen sequenced was PBMCs. The sequence came from a woman between 45 and 60 years old in good health and CMV-seronegative. The CDR3 DNA is TGTGCCAGCAGCTTAGGAGTCCAAGGAGATGGCTACACCTTC. It translates to CASSLGVQGDGYTF.